Following are 9 T cell receptor beta chains from one sample sequenced in a study of blood T cell repertoires in COVID-19. Libraries were prepared by immunoSEQ multiplex PCR; TCRdb keeps only in-frame clonotypes and omits some of them. Here the sample spans about 240,000 clones, roughly nine tenths being singletons. The source material was peripheral blood. These receptors came from a man in his sixties with acute or convalescent COVID-19.

V gene TRBV28 combines with J gene TRBJ1-2; 9 bases fit TRBD1. Germline CDR1 reads MDHEN; CDR2 reads SYDVKM. The CDR3 totals 16 residues. The J segment lost 4 bases and the V segment lost 1 base, leaving 7 bases of the junction unmatched. The CDR3 nucleotides are TGTGCCAGCAGTTTATCCGGGACAGGGACCGTCTATGGCTACACCTTC. It codes for CASSLSGTGTVYGYTF.

V gene TRBV29-1 combines with J gene TRBJ2-7; no reliable D call. The CDR3 runs 13 residues. The germline V and J ends were trimmed by 4 bases and 0 bases, with 10 bases remaining between them. Germline V gene data show CDR1 as SQVTM and CDR2 as ANQGSEA. CDR3 sequence (DNA): TGCAGCGTTGTGCTTGGCAACTCCTACGAGCAGTACTTC. Its protein product is CSVVLGNSYEQYF.

The chain combines TRBV7-3 with TRBJ2-1, with no clear D. V lost 1 base to trimming and J lost 0 bases, with 10 bases between them. CDR3 length equals 16 residues. Per germline, CDR1 SGHTA and CDR2 FQGTGA. The DNA for the CDR3 is TGTGCCAGCAGCTTAAGGTGGGCAGCCTCCTACAATGAGCAGTTCTTC. Amino acid sequence: CASSLRWAASYNEQFF.

The V gene is TRBV5-1, the J gene TRBJ2-2, with a tentative D call TRBD2 (6 bases). The CDR3 has 13 residues. Trimming pared 0 bases from V and 6 bases from J, leaving 6 bases between. CDR1 is SGHRS, CDR2 YFSETQ, per germline. CDR3 DNA: TGCGCCAGCAGCTTGGGGGGGGCCGGGGAGCTGTTTTTT. The encoded protein is CASSLGGAGELFF.

The CDR3 loop reads CSAQREYEQYF. The CDR3 DNA follows: TGCAGTGCTCAGCGGGAGTATGAGCAGTACTTC. V is TRBV20-1 and J is TRBJ2-7; 8 positions agree with TRBD2. The CDR3 runs 11 residues. J lost 7 bases, V lost 5 bases, and 4 bases had no gene match. Germline CDR1 and CDR2: DFQATT and SNEGSKA (reference sequence).

The V call is TRBV24-1, the J call TRBJ2-5; D uncertain. CDR3 length: 13 residues. Germline V gene sequence: CDR1 KGHDR, CDR2 SFDVKD. V gave up 4 bases and J gave up 1 base, with 6 bases separating them. The CDR3 loop reads CATSDDTQETQYF. The DNA of the CDR3 is TGTGCCACCAGTGACGACACCCAAGAGACCCAGTACTTC.

V and J are TRBV4-1 and TRBJ1-3; D uncertain. The germline V gene has CDR1 MGHRA and CDR2 YSYEKL. The ends were cut back, 1 base at V and 8 bases at J, with 15 bases in the middle. CDR3 size: 15 residues. The CDR3 nucleotides are TGCGCCAGCAGCCAAGGACCTCCCCAGGTGGACACCATATATTTT. Protein sequence: CASSQGPPQVDTIYF.

This clone was seen more than once but under ten times. This chain uses TRBV7-2 with TRBJ2-7, with D unclear. Trimming shortened V by 4 bases and J by 3 bases, and 13 bases separated the two germline ends. Germline V gene lookup returns CDR1 SGHTA and CDR2 FQGNSA. This CDR3 comprises 14 residues. The CDR3 DNA sequence: TGTGCCAGCAGCTCAGGCTCGGTAGTCTACGAGCAGTACTTC. This gives the protein CASSSGSVVYEQYF. Combining the CDR3 with reference TRBV7-2 and TRBJ2-7 gives the whole variable domain GAGVSQSPSNKVTEKGKDVELRCDPISGHTALYWYRQSLGQGLEFLIYFQGNSAPDKSGLPSDRFSAERTGGSVSTLTIQRTQQEDSAVYLCASSSGSVVYEQYFGPGTRLTVT.

This clone appeared a few times. The chain employs TRBV4-3 and TRBJ2-1, with 9 bases aligning to TRBD2. This CDR3 is 16 amino acids long. V was pared by 0 bases and J by 8 bases, with 8 bases of the junction left unmatched. CDR1 is LGHNA, CDR2 YSLEER, per germline. The CDR3 here is CASSQDRGAGGDEQFF. DNA of the CDR3: TGCGCCAGCAGCCAAGATCGAGGTGCGGGGGGGGATGAGCAGTTCTTC.